Sequencing of this T cell receptor (beta chain) was carried out in a study of blood T cell repertoires in COVID-19. Background on the study: COVID-19 samples, acute and convalescent, were from the United States, Italy and Spain. Sources were T cells, B-cell-depleted T cells, or PBMCs; the material itself was cDNA or gDNA.

Original processing methods: Reference gene primer amplification gave estimated nucleated cell counts. The data were produced by immunoSEQ multiplex PCR, yet TCRdb's version contains in-frame clones alone and is incomplete. From that table come the V and J calls and clone size; the DNA was used to work out D and trimming. Of roughly 98,000 clones listed, almost 95% were seen once; the top ten hold under 7.5%. Trimming removed 4 bases from V and 5 bases from J, with 21 bases in between. CDR1 and CDR2 (germline): SGHRS, YFSETQ. The CDR3 has 16 residues. The sequence derives from a woman aged 55-70 years with active COVID-19. Sequencing was performed on peripheral blood. V usage is TRBV5-1 and J usage is TRBJ1-2, with D possibly matching TRBD1 (6 bases). CDR3 DNA: TGCGCCAGCAGCCTAGCAACAGGGACGAATAAATATGGCTACACCTTC. This encodes CASSLATGTNKYGYTF.